Presented here are 10 T cell receptor beta chains from one specimen sequenced in a study of tumor and adjacent non-tumor tissue in lung cancer. The template was RNA from unsorted bulk tissue. A modified ARM-PCR protocol with three rounds of nested PCR amplified TCRbeta. MiXCR, applied by TCRdb to the multiplex PCR reads, yields one record per CDR3 protein. The table shows 70,000 to 80,000 distinct CDR3 sequences, with 72% occurring only once. Sequencing was performed on lung tumor tissue. Every receptor here comes from a woman in her thirties or forties with non-small cell lung cancer.

In this sample, this clonotype turned up once. Possible read error: a much larger clone is one base away. This CDR3 is CASSIRTSNEKLFF. The CDR3 DNA reads TGTGCCAGCAGCATCCGGACTTCTAATGAAAAACTGTTTTTT. V gene TRBV13 combines with J gene TRBJ1-4; D call uncertain. Germline V gene lookup returns CDR1 PRHDT and CDR2 FYEKMQ (reference sequence). Trimming left V 5 bases short and J 3 bases short, with 10 bases between. This CDR3 has 14 amino acids.

Of note for this clonotype: Sequence at one end of the junction differs from germline and may be a read error. Here the CDR3 reads CTSSLGLLAGRNEQFF. The CDR3 nucleotides are TGTACCAGCAGCTTAGGGCTACTAGCAGGGCGCAATGAGCAGTTCTTC. The chain links TRBV11-2 to TRBJ2-1; tentatively, D is TRBD2 (6 bases). This CDR3 has 16 amino acids. Germline CDR1 reads SGHAT; CDR2 reads FQNNGV. The full variable domain, its missing parts supplied by reference TRBV11-2 and TRBJ2-1, is EAGVAQSPRYKIIEKRQSVAFWCNPISGHATLYWYQQILGQGPKLLIQFQNNGVVDDSQLPKDRFSAERLKGVDSTLKIQPAKLEDSAVYLCTSSLGLLAGRNEQFFGPGTRLTVL.

A remark on this clonotype: Lacking the conserved final phenylalanine or tryptophan, this CDR3 likely reflects a read error. The DNA is omitted, as the CDR3 cannot be located on it reliably, and the CDR3 follows TCRdb's listing. The rearrangement joins TRBV11-2 to TRBJ2-6. The CDR3 length equals 14 residues, ends included. CDR1 is SGHAT, CDR2 FQNNGV, per germline. The CDR3: CASSQTAGVNVLAL.

As concerns this clonotype: This clone may be a read error of a much larger clone one base away. The chain employs TRBV28 and TRBJ1-2; 9 bases line up with TRBD1. CDR1 MDHEN and CDR2 SYDVKM come from the germline V gene. The CDR3 runs to 15 residues. The V gene end was trimmed by 11 bases and the J gene end by 8 bases; junction bases not matched to a gene: 18. CDR3 sequence (DNA): TGTGCCGGCATTGAGACCGGGACAGGGTTTTGGGGCTACACCTTC. Its protein is CAGIETGTGFWGYTF.

V and J are TRBV6-1 and TRBJ1-6, with TRBD1 matching over 7 bases. Germline lookup yields CDR1 MNHNS and CDR2 SASEGT. This CDR3 is built from 14 residues. The V and J ends lost 9 bases and 8 bases, in that order; junction bases with no gene match: 10. CDR3: CASCDQGEYSPLHF. CDR3 in DNA: TGTGCCAGTTGTGATCAGGGGGAATATTCACCCCTCCACTTT.

A word on this clonotype: The final CDR3 position lacks the conserved phenylalanine or tryptophan, pointing to a likely read error. The chain joins TRBV4-1 to TRBJ2-1; 8 bases match TRBD1. V shed 4 bases and J 9 bases; nucleotides not matched to a gene: 14. This CDR3 contains 16 residues. Germline V gene sequence: CDR1 MGHRA, CDR2 YSYEKL. CDR3 in amino acids: CASSRQDRDRSTEQFL. The DNA of the CDR3 is TGCGCCAGCAGCCGACAGGACAGGGATCGGAGCACTGAGCAGTTCTTA.

The V call is TRBV11-1, the J call TRBJ2-3; D is unclear. V was shortened by 9 bases and J by 11 bases, with 15 bases between the two germline ends. In germline, CDR1 is SGHAT, CDR2 FQDESV (reference sequence). The CDR3 length is 11 residues. CDR3 region: CASNFLSGQYF. CDR3 bases: TGTGCCAGTAACTTTCTGAGTGGGCAGTATTTT.

The gene calls are TRBV5-1 and TRBJ2-1, with D unresolved. Trimming left V 4 bases short and J 8 bases short, with 10 bases between. CDR3 length equals 12 residues. The germline V gene has CDR1 SGHRS and CDR2 YFSETQ. The CDR3 region has the DNA TGCGCCAGCAGCGGCGGTTCCCATGAGCAGTTCTTC. Encoded protein: CASSGGSHEQFF.

A word on this clonotype: This may be a read error: a much more frequent sequence differs by one nucleotide. Here the CDR3 reads CCANGDSYEQYF. The DNA for the CDR3 is TGCTGTGCCAACGGGGACAGCTACGAGCAGTACTTC. The chain uses TRBV20-1 and TRBJ2-7; 7 bases are a match to TRBD1. This CDR3 has 12 amino acids. Germline V gives CDR1 DFQATT, CDR2 SNEGSKA (reference sequence).

The V gene is TRBV19, the J gene TRBJ2-3, with D uncertain. V gave up 0 bases and J gave up 1 base, with 8 bases separating them. CDR3 length equals 15 residues. The germline CDR1 and CDR2 sequences are LNHDA and SQIVND (reference sequence). The CDR3 nucleotides are TGTGCCAGTAGTATAGATCGATTAGGCACAGATACGCAGTATTTT. Encoded protein: CASSIDRLGTDTQYF.